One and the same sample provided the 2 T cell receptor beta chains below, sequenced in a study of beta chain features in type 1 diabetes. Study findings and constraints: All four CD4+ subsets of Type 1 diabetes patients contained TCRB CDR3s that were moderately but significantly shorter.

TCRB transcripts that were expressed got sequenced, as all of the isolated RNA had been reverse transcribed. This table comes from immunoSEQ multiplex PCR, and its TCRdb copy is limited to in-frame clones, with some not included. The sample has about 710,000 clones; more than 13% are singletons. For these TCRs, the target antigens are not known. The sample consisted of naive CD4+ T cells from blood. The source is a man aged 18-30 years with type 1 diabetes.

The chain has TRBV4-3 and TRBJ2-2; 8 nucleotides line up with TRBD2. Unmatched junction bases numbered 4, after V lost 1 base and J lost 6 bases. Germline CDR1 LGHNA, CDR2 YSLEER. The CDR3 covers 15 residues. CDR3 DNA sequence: TGCGCCAGCAGCCAAGCGGGGGGGCCCCCCGGGGAGCTGTTTTTT. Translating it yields CASSQAGGPPGELFF.

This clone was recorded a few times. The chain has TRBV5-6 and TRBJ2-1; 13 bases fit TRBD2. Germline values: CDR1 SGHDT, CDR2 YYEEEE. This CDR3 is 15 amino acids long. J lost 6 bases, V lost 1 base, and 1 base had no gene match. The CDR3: CASSLTSGRGNEQFF. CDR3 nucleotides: TGTGCCAGCAGCTTGACTAGCGGGAGGGGCAATGAGCAGTTCTTC.